The clone carrying this TCR beta chain was counted ten times or more. Its antigen is as yet unknown. Stated time point: persistent/refractory GD, antithyroid drugs over 5 years with positive TRAb. RNA isolated from PBMCs was used to make the TCR library. Arm-PCR of CDR3 regions and iRepertoire HTBI primers were used to build TCR beta libraries. In the original analysis: Across the samples, identification revealed 55 to 80 TRBV and over 12 TRBJ segments. Each CDR3 protein gets one entry after TCRdb re-called the multiplex PCR reads with MiXCR. TCRdb's processing, not the study's, gives the V and J calls here. The sample has about 660,000 distinct CDR3 sequences; about 32% are singletons. This sample is part of a study of regulatory T cells in long-lasting Graves disease. Study-wide results and limits: Limited samples may have lowered accuracy.

This receptor was identified in a female donor with Graves disease. The material sequenced was peripheral blood mononuclear cells (PBMCs), taken when the disease was refractory, from a patient treated with antithyroid drugs.

The CDR3 loop reads CASSRGGNREWGPKNIQYF. CDR3 in DNA: TGTGCCAGCAGTCGCGGGGGAAACAGGGAGTGGGGACCCAAAAACATTCAGTACTTC. The rearrangement uses TRBV28 and TRBJ2-4; D perhaps matches TRBD2 (7 bases). The CDR3 spans 19 residues. From germline, CDR1 is MDHEN and CDR2 SYDVKM. Trimming stripped 5 bases from V and 2 bases from J, with 25 bases between.